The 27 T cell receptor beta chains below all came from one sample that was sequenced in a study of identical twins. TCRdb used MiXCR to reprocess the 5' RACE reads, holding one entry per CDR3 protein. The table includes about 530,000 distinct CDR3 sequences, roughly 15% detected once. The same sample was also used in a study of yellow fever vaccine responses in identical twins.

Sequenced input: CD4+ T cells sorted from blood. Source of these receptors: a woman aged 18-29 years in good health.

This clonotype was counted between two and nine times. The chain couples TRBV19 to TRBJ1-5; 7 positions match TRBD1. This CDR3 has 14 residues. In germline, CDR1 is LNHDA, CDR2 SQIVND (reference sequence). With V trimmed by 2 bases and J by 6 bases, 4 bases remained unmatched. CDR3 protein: CASSIPRGTQPQHF. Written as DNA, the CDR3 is TGTGCCAGTAGTATACCCAGGGGGACTCAGCCCCAGCATTTT.

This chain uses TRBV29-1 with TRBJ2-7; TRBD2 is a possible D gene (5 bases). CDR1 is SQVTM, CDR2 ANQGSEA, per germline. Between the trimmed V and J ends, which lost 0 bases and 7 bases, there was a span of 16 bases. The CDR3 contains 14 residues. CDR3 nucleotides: TGCAGCGTTGAAGATGAGGGAAGAACTGGGGAGCAGTACTTC. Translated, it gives CSVEDEGRTGEQYF.

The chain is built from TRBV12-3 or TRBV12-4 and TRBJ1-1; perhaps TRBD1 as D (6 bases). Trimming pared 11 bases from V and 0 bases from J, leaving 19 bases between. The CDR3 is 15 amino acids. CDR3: CAAGTSRVMNTEAFF. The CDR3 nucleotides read TGTGCCGCGGGGACATCTAGGGTAATGAACACTGAAGCTTTCTTT.

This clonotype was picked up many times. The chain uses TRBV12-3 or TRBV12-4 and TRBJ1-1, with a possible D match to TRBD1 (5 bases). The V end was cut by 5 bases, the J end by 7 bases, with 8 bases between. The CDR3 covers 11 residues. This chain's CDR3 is CASSITGEAFF. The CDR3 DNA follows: TGTGCCAGCAGTATTACAGGTGAAGCTTTCTTT.

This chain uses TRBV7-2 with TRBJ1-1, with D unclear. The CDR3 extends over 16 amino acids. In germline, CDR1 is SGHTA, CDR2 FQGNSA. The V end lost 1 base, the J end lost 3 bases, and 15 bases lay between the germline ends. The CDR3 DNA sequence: TGTGCCAGCAGCTTAGTATCTGGGCCGTTGCACACTGAAGCTTTCTTT. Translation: CASSLVSGPLHTEAFF.

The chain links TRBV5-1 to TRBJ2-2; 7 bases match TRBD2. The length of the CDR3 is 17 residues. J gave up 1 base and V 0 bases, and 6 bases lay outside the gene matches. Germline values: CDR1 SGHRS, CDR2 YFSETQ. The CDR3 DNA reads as TGCGCCAGCAGCTTGGTAGTGGCTAGCGGGAACACCGGGGAGCTGTTTTTT. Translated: CASSLVVASGNTGELFF.

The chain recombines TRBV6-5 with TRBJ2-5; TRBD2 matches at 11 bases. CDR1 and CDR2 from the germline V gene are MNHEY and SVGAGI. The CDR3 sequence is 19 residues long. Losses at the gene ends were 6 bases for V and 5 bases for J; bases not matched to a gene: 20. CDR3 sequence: CASSSSRRLAGNLRETQYF. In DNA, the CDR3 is TGTGCCAGCAGCTCCTCAAGAAGACTAGCGGGGAACCTTCGGGAGACCCAGTACTTC.

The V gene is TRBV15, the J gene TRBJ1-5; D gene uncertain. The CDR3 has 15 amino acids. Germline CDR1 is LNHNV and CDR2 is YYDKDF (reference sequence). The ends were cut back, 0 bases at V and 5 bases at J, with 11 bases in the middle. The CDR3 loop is CATSRDSIPHQPQHF. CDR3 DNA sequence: TGTGCCACCAGCAGAGATTCAATCCCCCATCAGCCCCAGCATTTT. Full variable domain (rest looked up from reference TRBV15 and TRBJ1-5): DAMVIQNPRYQVTQFGKPVTLSCSQTLNHNVMYWYQQKSSQAPKLLFHYYDKDFNNEADTPDNFQSRRPNTSFCFLDIRSPGLGDTAMYLCATSRDSIPHQPQHFGDGTRLSIL.

CDR3: CASRGPGQGSYEQYV. DNA of the CDR3: TGCGCCAGCAGAGGCCCGGGACAGGGTAGCTACGAGCAGTACGTC. The chain carries TRBV10-1 and TRBJ2-7; 9 nucleotides match TRBD1. J was trimmed by 3 bases and V by 6 bases; bases with no gene match: 9. This CDR3 comprises 15 residues. Germline V gives CDR1 WNHNN, CDR2 SYGVQD (reference sequence).

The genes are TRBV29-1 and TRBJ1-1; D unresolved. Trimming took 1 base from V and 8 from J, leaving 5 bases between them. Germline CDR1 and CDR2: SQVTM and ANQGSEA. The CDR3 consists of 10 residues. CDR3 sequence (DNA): TGCAGCGTTGAAGGGGAGGAAGCTTTCTTT. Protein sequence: CSVEGEEAFF.

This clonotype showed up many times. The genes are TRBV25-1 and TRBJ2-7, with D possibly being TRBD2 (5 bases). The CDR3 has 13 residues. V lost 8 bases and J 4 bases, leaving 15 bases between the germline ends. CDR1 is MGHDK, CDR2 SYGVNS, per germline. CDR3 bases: TGTGCCAGCTCCCGTTCGGGATCATACGAGCAGTACGTC. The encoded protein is CASSRSGSYEQYV.

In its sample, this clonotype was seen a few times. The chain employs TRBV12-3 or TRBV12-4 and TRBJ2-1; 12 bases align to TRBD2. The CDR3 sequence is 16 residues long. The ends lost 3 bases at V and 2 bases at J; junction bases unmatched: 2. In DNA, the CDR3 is TGTGCCAGCAGTTTCCTAGCGGGAGGGACCTACAATGAGCAGTTCTTC. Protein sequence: CASSFLAGGTYNEQFF.

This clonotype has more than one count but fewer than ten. For the CDR3, the DNA is TGCAGCGTCGACACAGGGAAAGAGACCCAGTACTTC. Encoded protein: CSVDTGKETQYF. The J gene is TRBJ2-5, the V gene TRBV29-1; D perhaps matches TRBD1 (6 bases). CDR3 length equals 12 residues. CDR1 SQVTM and CDR2 ANQGSEA come from the germline V gene. Trimming removed 6 bases from V and 3 bases from J, with 11 bases in between.

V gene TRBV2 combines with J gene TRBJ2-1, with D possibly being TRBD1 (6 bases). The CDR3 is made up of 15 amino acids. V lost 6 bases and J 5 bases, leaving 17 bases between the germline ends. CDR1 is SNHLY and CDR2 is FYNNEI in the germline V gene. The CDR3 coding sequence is TGTGCCAGCAGGCCCACTGGGACACTAGACAATGAGCAGTTCTTC. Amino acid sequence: CASRPTGTLDNEQFF.

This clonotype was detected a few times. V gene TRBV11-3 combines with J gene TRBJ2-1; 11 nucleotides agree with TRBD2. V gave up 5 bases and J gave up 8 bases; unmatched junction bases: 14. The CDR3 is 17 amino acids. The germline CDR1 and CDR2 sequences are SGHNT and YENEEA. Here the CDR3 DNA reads TGTGCCAGCAGCGACTCTTCTACTAGCGGGAGTTTCCATGAGCAGTTCTTC. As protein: CASSDSSTSGSFHEQFF.

The CDR3 protein is CATSESGVGGPGELFF. CDR3 DNA: TGTGCCACCAGTGAGTCGGGGGTCGGGGGACCCGGGGAGCTGTTTTTT. V is TRBV24-1 and J is TRBJ2-2; D is possibly TRBD2 (6 bases). This CDR3 region has 16 residues. Trimming took 4 bases from V and 6 from J, leaving 17 bases between them. Germline V gives CDR1 KGHDR, CDR2 SFDVKD.

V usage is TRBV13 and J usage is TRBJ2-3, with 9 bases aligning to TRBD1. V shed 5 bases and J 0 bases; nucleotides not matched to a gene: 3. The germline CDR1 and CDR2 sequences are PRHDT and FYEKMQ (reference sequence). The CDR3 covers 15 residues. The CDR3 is CASSTGQGSTDTQYF. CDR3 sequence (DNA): TGTGCCAGCAGCACTGGACAGGGGAGCACAGATACGCAGTATTTT.

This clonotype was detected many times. This CDR3 is CASSWDGSQPQHF. The CDR3 coding sequence is TGTGCCAGCAGTTGGGACGGCAGCCAGCCCCAGCATTTT. The chain recombines TRBV12-3 or TRBV12-4 with TRBJ1-5; tentatively, D is TRBD1 (5 bases). CDR3 length: 13 amino acids. V was trimmed by 4 bases and J by 7 bases, leaving 11 bases between them.

The CDR3 DNA reads as TGTGCCAGCAGCCAAGATGGGACTAGACTTGCTTTGGATGAGCAGTTCTTC. Protein sequence: CASSQDGTRLALDEQFF. The chain is built from TRBV14 and TRBJ2-1, with 8 positions matching TRBD2. This CDR3 has 17 amino acids. V dropped 0 bases and J dropped 8; count of bases not matched to a gene: 12. CDR1 is SGHDN, CDR2 FVKESK, per germline.

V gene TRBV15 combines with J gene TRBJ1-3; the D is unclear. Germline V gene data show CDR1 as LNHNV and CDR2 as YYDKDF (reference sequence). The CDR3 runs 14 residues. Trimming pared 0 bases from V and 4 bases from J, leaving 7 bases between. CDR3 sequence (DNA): TGTGCCACCAGCAGAGACCCAGGAGGAAACACCATATATTTT. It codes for CATSRDPGGNTIYF.

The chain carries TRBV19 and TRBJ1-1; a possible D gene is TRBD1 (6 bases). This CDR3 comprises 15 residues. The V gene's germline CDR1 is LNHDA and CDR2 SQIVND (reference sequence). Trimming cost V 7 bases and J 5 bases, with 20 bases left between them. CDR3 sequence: CASTPNQGQVTEAFF. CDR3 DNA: TGTGCCAGTACACCAAATCAGGGGCAGGTGACTGAAGCTTTCTTT.

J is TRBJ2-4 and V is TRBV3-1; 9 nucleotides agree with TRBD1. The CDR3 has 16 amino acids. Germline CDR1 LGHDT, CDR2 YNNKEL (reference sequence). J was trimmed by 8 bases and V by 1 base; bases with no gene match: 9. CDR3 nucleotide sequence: TGTGCCAGCAGCCAAGTAACAGGGGGCTTTGGTGACATTCAGTACTTC. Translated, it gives CASSQVTGGFGDIQYF.

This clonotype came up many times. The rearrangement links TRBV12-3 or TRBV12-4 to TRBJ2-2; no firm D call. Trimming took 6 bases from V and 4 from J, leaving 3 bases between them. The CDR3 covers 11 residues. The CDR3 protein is CASSRTGELFF. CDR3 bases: TGTGCCAGCAGCCGCACCGGGGAGCTGTTTTTT.

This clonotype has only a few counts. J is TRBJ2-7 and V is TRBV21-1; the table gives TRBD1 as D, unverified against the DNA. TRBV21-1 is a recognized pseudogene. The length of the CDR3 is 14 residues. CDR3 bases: TGTGCCAGCAGCAGGGACCGCCGAACCTACGAGCAGTACGTC. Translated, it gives CASSRDRRTYEQYV.

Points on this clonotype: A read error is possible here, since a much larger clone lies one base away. CDR3 loop: CASRAFAINEKLFF. The CDR3 region has the DNA TGTGCCAGCAGAGCTTTTGCAATTAATGAAAAACTGTTTTTT. The chain couples TRBV12-3 or TRBV12-4 to TRBJ1-4; D gene unclear. This CDR3 has 14 amino acids. The V gene lost 6 bases and the J gene lost 4 bases, with 12 bases spanning the gap.

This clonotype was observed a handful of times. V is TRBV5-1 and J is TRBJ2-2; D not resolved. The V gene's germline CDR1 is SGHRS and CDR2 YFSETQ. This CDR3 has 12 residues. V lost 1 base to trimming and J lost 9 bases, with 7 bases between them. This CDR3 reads CASSLTGRELFF. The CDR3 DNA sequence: TGCGCCAGCAGCTTGACCGGTCGGGAGCTGTTTTTT. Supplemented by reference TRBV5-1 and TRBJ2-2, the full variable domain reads KAGVTQTPRYLIKTRGQQVTLSCSPISGHRSVSWYQQTPGQGLQFLFEYFSETQRNKGNFPGRFSGRQFSNSRSEMNVSTLELGDSALYLCASSLTGRELFFGEGSRLTVL.

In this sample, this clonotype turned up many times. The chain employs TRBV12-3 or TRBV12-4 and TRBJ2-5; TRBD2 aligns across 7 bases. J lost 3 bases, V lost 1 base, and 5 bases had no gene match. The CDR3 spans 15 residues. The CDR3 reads CASSLGGTTKETQYF. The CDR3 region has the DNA TGTGCCAGCAGTTTAGGCGGGACTACTAAAGAGACCCAGTACTTC.